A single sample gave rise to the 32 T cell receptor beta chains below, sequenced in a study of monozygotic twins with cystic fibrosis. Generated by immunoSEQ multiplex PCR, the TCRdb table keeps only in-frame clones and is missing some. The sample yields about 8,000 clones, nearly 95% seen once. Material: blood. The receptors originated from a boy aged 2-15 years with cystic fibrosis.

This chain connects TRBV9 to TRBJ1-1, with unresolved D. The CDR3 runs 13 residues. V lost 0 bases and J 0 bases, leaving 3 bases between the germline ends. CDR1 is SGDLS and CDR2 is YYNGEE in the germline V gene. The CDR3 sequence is CASSVAVNTEAFF. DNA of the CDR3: TGTGCCAGCAGCGTAGCGGTGAACACTGAAGCTTTCTTT.

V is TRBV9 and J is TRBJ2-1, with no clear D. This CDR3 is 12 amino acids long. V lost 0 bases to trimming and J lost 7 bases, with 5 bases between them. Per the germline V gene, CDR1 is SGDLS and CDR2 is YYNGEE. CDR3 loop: CASSVEANEQFF. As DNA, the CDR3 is TGTGCCAGCAGCGTAGAAGCTAATGAGCAGTTCTTC. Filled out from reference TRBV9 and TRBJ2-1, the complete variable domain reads DSGVTQTPKHLITATGQRVTLRCSPRSGDLSVYWYQQSLDQGLQFLIQYYNGEERAKGNILERFSAQQFPDLHSELNLSSLELGDSALYFCASSVEANEQFFGPGTRLTVL.

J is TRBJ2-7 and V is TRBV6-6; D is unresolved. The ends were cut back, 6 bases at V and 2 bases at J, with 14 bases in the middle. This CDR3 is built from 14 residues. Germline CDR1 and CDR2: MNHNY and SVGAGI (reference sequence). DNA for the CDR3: TGTGCCAGCAGACTTCATTCTGGGGCCTACGAGCAGTACTTC. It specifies CASRLHSGAYEQYF.

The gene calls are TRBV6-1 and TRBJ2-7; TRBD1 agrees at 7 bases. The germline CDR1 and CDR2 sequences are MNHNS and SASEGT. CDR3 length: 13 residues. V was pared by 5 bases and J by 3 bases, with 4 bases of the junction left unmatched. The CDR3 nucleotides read TGTGCCAGCAGTCCCCGACAGGGCTACGAGCAGTACTTC. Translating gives CASSPRQGYEQYF.

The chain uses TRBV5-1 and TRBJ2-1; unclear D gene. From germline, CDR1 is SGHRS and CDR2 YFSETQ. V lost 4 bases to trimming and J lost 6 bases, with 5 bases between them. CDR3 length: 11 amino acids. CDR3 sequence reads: CASSSINEQFF. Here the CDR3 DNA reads TGCGCCAGCAGCAGTATCAATGAGCAGTTCTTC.

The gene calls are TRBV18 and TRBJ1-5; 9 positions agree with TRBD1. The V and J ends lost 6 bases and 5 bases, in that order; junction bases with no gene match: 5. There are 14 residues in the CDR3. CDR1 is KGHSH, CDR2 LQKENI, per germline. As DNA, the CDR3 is TGTGCCAGCTCTAATACAGGGGGCGATCAGCCCCAGCATTTT. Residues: CASSNTGGDQPQHF. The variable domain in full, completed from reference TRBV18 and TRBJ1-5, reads NAGVMQNPRHLVRRRGQEARLRCSPMKGHSHVYWYRQLPEEGLKFMVYLQKENIIDESGMPKERFSAEFPKEGPSILRIQQVVRGDSAAYFCASSNTGGDQPQHFGDGTRLSIL.

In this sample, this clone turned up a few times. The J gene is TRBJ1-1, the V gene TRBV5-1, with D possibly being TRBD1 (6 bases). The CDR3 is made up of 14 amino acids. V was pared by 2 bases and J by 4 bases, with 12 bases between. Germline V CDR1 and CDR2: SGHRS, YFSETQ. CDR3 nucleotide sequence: TGCGCCAGCAGCTTACAGGGCATGGGCACTGAAGCTTTCTTT. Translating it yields CASSLQGMGTEAFF.

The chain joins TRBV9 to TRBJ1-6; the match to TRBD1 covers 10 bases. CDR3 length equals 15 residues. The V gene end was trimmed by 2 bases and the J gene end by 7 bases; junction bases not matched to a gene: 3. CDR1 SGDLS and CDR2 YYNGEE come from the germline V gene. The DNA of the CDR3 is TGTGCCAGCAGCGTTCTGGGACAGGGGAATTCACCCCTCCACTTT. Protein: CASSVLGQGNSPLHF.

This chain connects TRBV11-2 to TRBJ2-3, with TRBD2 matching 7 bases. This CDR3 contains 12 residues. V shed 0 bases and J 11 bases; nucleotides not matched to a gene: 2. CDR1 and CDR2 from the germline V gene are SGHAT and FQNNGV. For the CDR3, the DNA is TGTGCCAGCAGCTTAGACGGGGGGAAGCAGTATTTT. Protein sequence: CASSLDGGKQYF.

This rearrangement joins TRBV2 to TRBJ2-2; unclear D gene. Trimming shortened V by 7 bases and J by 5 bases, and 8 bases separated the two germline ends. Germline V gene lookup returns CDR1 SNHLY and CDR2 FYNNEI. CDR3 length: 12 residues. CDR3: CASMEGTGELFF. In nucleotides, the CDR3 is TGTGCCAGCATGGAAGGAACCGGGGAGCTGTTTTTT.

The CDR3 coding sequence is TGCGCCAGCAGTGACAGTAACTATGGCTACACCTTC. Residues: CASSDSNYGYTF. The genes are TRBV10-1 and TRBJ1-2; D remains unclear. Between the trimmed V and J ends, which lost 3 bases and 1 base, there was a span of 3 bases. This CDR3 spans 12 amino acids. Germline loops: CDR1 WNHNN, CDR2 SYGVQD (reference sequence).

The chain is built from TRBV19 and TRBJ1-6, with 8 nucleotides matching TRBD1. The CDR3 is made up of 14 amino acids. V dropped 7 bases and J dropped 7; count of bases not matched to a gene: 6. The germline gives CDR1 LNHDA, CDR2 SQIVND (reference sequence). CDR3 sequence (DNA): TGTGCCAGTAACCACCGGGACAGGAATTCACCCCTCCACTTT. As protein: CASNHRDRNSPLHF.

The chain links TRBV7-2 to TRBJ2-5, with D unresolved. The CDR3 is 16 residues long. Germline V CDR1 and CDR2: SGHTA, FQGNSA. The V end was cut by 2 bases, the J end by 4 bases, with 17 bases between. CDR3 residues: CASSLLGLRVPETQYF. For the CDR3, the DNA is TGTGCCAGCAGCTTATTAGGGCTAAGGGTACCAGAGACCCAGTACTTC.

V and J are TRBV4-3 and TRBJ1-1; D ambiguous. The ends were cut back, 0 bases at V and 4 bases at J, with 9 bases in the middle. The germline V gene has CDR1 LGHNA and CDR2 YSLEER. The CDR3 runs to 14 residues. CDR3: CASSQDRRTTEAFF. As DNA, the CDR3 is TGCGCCAGCAGCCAAGATAGGCGGACCACTGAAGCTTTCTTT.

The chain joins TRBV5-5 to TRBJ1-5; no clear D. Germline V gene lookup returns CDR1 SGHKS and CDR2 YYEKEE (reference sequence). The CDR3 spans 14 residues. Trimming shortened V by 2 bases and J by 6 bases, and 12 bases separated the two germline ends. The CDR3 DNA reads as TGTGCCAGCAGCTTCCGGGAGGGTAGTCAGCCCCAGCATTTT. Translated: CASSFREGSQPQHF.

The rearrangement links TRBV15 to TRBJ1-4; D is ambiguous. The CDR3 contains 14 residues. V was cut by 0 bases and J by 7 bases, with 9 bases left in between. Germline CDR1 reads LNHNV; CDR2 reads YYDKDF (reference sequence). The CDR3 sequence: CATSRDNEVEKLFF. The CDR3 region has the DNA TGTGCCACCAGCAGAGATAACGAGGTTGAAAAACTGTTTTTT.

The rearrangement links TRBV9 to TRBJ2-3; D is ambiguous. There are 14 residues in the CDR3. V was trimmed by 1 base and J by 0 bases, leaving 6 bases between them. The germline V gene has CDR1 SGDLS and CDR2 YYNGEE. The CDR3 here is CASSVTASTDTQYF. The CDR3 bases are TGTGCCAGCAGCGTAACAGCGAGCACAGATACGCAGTATTTT.

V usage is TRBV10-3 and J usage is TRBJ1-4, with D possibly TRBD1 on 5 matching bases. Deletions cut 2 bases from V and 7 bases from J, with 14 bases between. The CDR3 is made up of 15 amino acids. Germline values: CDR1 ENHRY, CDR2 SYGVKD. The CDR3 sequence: CAISEGTGYSEKLFF. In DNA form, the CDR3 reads TGTGCCATCAGTGAGGGGACTGGGTACTCTGAAAAACTGTTTTTT.

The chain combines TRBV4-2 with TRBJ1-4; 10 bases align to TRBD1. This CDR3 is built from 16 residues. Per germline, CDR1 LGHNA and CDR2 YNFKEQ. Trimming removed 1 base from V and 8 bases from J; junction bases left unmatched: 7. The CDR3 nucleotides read TGTGCCAGCAGCCAAGCCCCGGGACAGGGGACCGAAAAACTGTTTTTT. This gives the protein CASSQAPGQGTEKLFF.

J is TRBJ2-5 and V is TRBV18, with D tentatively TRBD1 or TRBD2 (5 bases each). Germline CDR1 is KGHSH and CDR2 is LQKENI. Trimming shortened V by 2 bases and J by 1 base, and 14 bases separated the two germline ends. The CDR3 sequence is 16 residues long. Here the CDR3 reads CASSPSLQDFQETQYF. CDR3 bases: TGTGCCAGCTCACCAAGCTTACAGGACTTCCAAGAGACCCAGTACTTC.

CDR3 region: CASSSGTGGKNEQYF. The CDR3 nucleotides read TGTGCCAGCAGCTCCGGGACAGGGGGCAAGAACGAGCAGTACTTC. The J gene is TRBJ2-7, the V gene TRBV6-5; 12 bases are shared with TRBD1. The junction had 8 bases not matched to a gene; V was cut back by 6 bases and J by 5 bases. Germline V gene lookup returns CDR1 MNHEY and CDR2 SVGAGI. This CDR3 spans 15 amino acids.

The CDR3 loop reads CASSPGQTQETQYF. The CDR3 DNA reads as TGTGCCAGCAGCCCGGGACAGACCCAAGAGACCCAGTACTTC. The chain couples TRBV5-5 to TRBJ2-5; 7 nucleotides match TRBD1. The CDR3 loop spans 14 amino acids. With V trimmed by 4 bases and J by 1 base, 4 bases remained unmatched. The V gene's germline CDR1 is SGHKS and CDR2 YYEKEE (reference sequence).

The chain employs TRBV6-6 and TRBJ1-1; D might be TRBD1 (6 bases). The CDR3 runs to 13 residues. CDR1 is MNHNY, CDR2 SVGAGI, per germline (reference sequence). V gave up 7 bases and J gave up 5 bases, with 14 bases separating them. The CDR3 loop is CASKAGVTTEAFF. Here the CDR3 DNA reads TGTGCCAGCAAAGCAGGGGTTACGACTGAAGCTTTCTTT.

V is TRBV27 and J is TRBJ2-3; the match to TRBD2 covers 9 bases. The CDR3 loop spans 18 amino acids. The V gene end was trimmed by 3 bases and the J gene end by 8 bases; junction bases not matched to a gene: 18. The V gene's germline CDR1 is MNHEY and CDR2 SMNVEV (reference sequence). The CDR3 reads CASSFSVGGGGAMGTQYF. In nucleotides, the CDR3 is TGTGCCAGCAGTTTTAGTGTTGGTGGCGGGGGGGCGATGGGTACGCAGTATTTT.

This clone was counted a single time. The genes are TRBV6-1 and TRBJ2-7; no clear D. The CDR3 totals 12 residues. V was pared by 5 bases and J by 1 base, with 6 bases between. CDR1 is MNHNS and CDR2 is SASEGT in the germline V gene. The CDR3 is CASSRESYEQYF. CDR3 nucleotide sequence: TGTGCCAGCAGTCGAGAGTCCTACGAGCAGTACTTC.

CDR3: CASSLEAGGGRIGYTF. CDR3 DNA: TGTGCCAGCAGCTTAGAAGCAGGCGGGGGGCGAATCGGCTACACCTTC. This chain joins TRBV11-3 and TRBJ1-2, with TRBD1 as a possible D gene (6 bases). Trimming took 0 bases from V and 8 from J, leaving 19 bases between them. CDR3 length: 16 amino acids. The germline CDR1 and CDR2 sequences are SGHNT and YENEEA.

The CDR3 is CASRLQGNSNQPQHF. The CDR3 bases are TGTGCCAGCAGGTTACAGGGGAATAGCAATCAGCCCCAGCATTTT. The chain has TRBV6-5 and TRBJ1-5, with TRBD1 matching 7 bases. The CDR3 is 15 residues long. Germline V lookup: CDR1 MNHEY, CDR2 SVGAGI. The J segment lost 0 bases and the V segment lost 6 bases, leaving 5 bases of the junction unmatched.

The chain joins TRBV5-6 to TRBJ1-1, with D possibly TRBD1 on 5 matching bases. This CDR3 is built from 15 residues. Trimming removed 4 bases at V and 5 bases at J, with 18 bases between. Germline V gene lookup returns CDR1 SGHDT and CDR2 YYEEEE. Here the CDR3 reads CASSPLGPGRTEAFF. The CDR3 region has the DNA TGTGCCAGCAGCCCCCTAGGGCCAGGGCGGACTGAAGCTTTCTTT.

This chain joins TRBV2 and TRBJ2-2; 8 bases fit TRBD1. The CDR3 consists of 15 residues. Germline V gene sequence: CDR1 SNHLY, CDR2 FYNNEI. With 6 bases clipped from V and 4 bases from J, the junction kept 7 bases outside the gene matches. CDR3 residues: CASRTWTGITGELFF. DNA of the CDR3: TGTGCCAGCAGGACCTGGACAGGGATCACCGGGGAGCTGTTTTTT.

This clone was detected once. The CDR3 sequence: CASSGAAGGTTDTQYF. The DNA for the CDR3 is TGTGCCAGCAGTGGGGCGGCAGGGGGGACGACAGATACGCAGTATTTT. V gene TRBV2 combines with J gene TRBJ2-3, with D possibly TRBD1 on 7 matching bases. The V end lost 4 bases, the J end lost 3 bases, and 17 bases lay between the germline ends. CDR3 length: 16 residues. The germline V gene has CDR1 SNHLY and CDR2 FYNNEI.

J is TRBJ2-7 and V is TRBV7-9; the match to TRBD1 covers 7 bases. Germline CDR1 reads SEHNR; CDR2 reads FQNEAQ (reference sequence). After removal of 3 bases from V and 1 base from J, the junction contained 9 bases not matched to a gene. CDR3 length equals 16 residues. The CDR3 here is CASSFAPGQRSYEQYF. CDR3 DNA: TGTGCCAGCAGCTTCGCACCGGGACAGCGATCCTACGAGCAGTACTTC.

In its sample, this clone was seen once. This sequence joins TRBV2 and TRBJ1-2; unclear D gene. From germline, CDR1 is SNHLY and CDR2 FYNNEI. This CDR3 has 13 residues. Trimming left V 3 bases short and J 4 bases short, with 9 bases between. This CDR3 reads CASSDNGIYGYTF. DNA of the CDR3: TGTGCCAGCAGTGATAACGGTATCTATGGCTACACCTTC. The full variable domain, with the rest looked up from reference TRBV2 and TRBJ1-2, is EPEVTQTPSHQVTQMGQEVILRCVPISNHLYFYWYRQILGQKVEFLVSFYNNEISEKSEIFDDQFSVERPDGSNFTLKIRSTKLEDSAMYFCASSDNGIYGYTFGSGTRLTVV.